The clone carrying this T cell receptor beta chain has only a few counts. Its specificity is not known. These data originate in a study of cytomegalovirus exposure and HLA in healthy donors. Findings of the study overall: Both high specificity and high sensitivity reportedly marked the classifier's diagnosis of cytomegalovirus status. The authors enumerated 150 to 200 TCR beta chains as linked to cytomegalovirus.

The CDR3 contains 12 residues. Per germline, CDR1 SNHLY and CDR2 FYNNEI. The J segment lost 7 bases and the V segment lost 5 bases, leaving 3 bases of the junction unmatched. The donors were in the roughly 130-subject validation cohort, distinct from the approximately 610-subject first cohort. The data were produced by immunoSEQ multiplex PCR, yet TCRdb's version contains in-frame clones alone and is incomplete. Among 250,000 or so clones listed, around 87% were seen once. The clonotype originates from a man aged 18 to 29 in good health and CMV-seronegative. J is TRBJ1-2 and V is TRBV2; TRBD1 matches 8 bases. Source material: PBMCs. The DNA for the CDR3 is TGTGCCAGCAGTTGGGACAGGAGTGGCTACACCTTC. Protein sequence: CASSWDRSGYTF.